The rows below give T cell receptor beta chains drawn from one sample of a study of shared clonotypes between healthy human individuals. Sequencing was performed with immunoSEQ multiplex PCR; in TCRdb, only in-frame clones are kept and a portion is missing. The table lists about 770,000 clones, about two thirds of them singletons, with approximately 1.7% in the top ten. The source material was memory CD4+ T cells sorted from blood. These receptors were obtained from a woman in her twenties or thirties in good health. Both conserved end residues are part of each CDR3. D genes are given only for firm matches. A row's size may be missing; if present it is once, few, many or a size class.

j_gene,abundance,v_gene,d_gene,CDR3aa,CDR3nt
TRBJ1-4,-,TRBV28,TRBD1,CASSLGQGVNHEKLFF,TGTGCCAGCAGTTTGGGACAGGGGGTTAATCATGAAAAACTGTTTTTT
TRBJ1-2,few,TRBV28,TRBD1,CASSLLARGLYGYTF,TGTGCCAGCAGTTTACTGGCCAGGGGGCTCTATGGCTACACCTTC
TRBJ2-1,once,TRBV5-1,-,CASSLTGSYNEQFF,TGCGCCAGCAGCTTGACTGGCTCCTACAATGAGCAGTTCTTC
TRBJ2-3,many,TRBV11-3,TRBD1,CASSYRGQADTQYF,TGTGCCAGCAGCTACAGGGGGCAGGCAGATACGCAGTATTTT
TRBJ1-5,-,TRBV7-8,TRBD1,CASSLGRIGTADRQPQHF,TGTGCCAGCAGCTTAGGGAGAATAGGGACAGCGGATCGTCAGCCCCAGCATTTT
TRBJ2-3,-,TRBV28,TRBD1,CAAGGRDRAMGSSTDTQYF,TGTGCCGCTGGGGGTCGAGACAGGGCCATGGGGAGTAGCACAGATACGCAGTATTTT
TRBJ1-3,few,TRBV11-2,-,CASSSGNSGNTIYF,TGTGCCAGCAGCTCAGGAAACAGTGGAAACACCATATATTTT
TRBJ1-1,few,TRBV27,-,CASSLGGEAFF,TGTGCCAGCAGTTTGGGCGGTGAAGCTTTCTTT
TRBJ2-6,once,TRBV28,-,CASSPPWSGANVLTF,TGTGCCAGCAGCCCACCCTGGTCAGGGGCCAACGTCCTGACTTTC
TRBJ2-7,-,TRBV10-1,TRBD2,CASSDEAGGLYEQYF,TGCGCCAGCAGTGATGAAGCGGGAGGGCTCTACGAGCAGTACTTC
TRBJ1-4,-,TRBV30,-,CAWSVASRGATNEKLFF,TGTGCCTGGAGTGTTGCATCGAGGGGGGCAACTAATGAAAAACTGTTTTTT
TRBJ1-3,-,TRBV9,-,CASSVVGGGNTIYF,TGTGCCAGCAGCGTAGTAGGAGGAGGAAACACCATATATTTT
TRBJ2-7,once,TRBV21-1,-,CASSDPGQGVYEQYF,TGTGCCAGCAGCGATCCGGGACAGGGCGTCTACGAGCAGTACTTC
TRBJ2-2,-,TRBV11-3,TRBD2,CASSSAGPHTGELFF,TGTGCCAGCAGCTCAGCGGGACCTCACACCGGGGAGCTGTTTTTT
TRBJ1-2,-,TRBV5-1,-,CASSPGTLGDGYTF,TGCGCCAGCAGCCCAGGGACACTAGGGGATGGCTACACCTTC
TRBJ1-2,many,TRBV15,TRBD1,CATSFRQGRGYTF,TGTGCCACCAGCTTCCGACAGGGACGGGGCTACACCTTC
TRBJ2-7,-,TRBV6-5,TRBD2,CASRHRTSGNHEQYF,TGTGCCAGCAGACACAGGACTAGCGGGAACCACGAGCAGTACTTC
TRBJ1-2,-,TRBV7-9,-,CASSPRADGYTF,TGTGCCAGCAGCCCACGAGCCGATGGCTACACCTTC
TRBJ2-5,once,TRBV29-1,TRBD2,CSVGRSGGNQETQYF,TGCAGCGTTGGACGAAGCGGGGGAAACCAAGAGACCCAGTACTTC
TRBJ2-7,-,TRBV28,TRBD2,CASRFSGTYEQYF,TGTGCCAGCAGGTTTAGCGGGACCTACGAGCAGTACTTC
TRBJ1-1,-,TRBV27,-,CASSRHNPGGEAFF,TGTGCCAGCAGTCGACATAACCCCGGAGGGGAAGCTTTCTTT
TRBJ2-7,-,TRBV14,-,CASSQIGVGGEQYF,TGTGCCAGCAGCCAAATTGGTGTGGGGGGCGAGCAGTACTTC
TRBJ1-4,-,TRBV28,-,CASSHEGATNEKLFF,TGTGCCAGCAGTCACGAGGGGGCAACTAATGAAAAACTGTTTTTT
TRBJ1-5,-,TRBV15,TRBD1,CATRPNRTGYSNQPQHF,TGTGCCACCAGACCTAACCGGACAGGTTATAGCAATCAGCCCCAGCATTTT
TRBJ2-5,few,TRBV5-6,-,CASGVWATRLGQETQYF,TGTGCCAGCGGAGTATGGGCCACACGTCTAGGGCAAGAGACCCAGTACTTC
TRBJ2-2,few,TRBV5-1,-,CASSWSGEAGELFF,TGCGCCAGCAGCTGGTCAGGGGAAGCCGGGGAGCTGTTTTTT
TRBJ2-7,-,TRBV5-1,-,CASSGGAGYEQYF,TGCGCCAGCAGCGGAGGGGCGGGCTACGAGCAGTACTTC
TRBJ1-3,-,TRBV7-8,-,CASSFSGLNSGNTIYF,TGTGCCAGCAGCTTCTCCGGCCTCAACTCTGGAAACACCATATATTTT
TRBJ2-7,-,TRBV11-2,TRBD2,CASSSGTTGTYEQYF,TGTGCCAGCAGCTCTGGGACTACCGGTACCTACGAGCAGTACTTC
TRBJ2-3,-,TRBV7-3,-,CASSSGQRGTDTQYF,TGTGCCAGCAGCTCTGGACAGAGGGGAACAGATACGCAGTATTTT
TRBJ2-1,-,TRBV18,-,CASSPLLAGTNEQFF,TGTGCCAGCTCACCATTACTAGCAGGGACCAATGAGCAGTTCTTC